This entry is about one T cell receptor (beta chain). The germline CDR1 and CDR2 sequences are MNHNY and SVGAGI (reference sequence). The V end was cut by 0 bases, the J end by 4 bases, with 6 bases between. This CDR3 is 13 amino acids long. In TCRdb, the RT-PCR reads were re-called with MiXCR into one record per CDR3 protein. The sample records about 680,000 distinct CDR3 sequences, 14% being singletons. The source material was memory CD4+ T cells from blood. This chain uses TRBV6-6 with TRBJ1-1; D is undetermined. The receptor was derived from a female donor in good health, serving as a healthy control. CDR3 residues: CASSYSGLTEAFF. The CDR3 DNA reads as TGTGCCAGCAGTTACTCGGGCCTCACTGAAGCTTTCTTT.